Included here is one T cell receptor beta chain sequence, with context. This record belongs to a study of shared clonotypes between healthy human individuals. Some clones are missing from TCRdb's copy, which holds only in-frame ones; the method was immunoSEQ multiplex PCR. The data hold around 1.5 million clones, with under 99% observed a single time. The CDR3 runs 17 residues. The germline gives CDR1 MDHEN, CDR2 SYDVKM. V gave up 4 bases and J gave up 0 bases; unmatched junction bases: 4. The sample was naive CD4+ T cells sorted from blood. Sample subset: CD45RA+ positively selected. The chain combines TRBV28 with TRBJ2-3, with 13 bases that match TRBD2. The TCR sequence derives from a man aged 25 to 40 in good health. The DNA of the CDR3 is TGTGCCAGCAGTTCTGGGACTAGCGGGGAGAGCACAGATACGCAGTATTTT. Translated: CASSSGTSGESTDTQYF.